A selection of T cell receptor beta chains follows, all from one sample in a study of CD8 T cells in ankylosing spondylitis. MiXCR, applied by TCRdb to the 5' RACE reads, yields one record per CDR3 protein. In the table there are 200,000 to 250,000 distinct CDR3 sequences, about 17% of which are singletons. Specimen: blood, either unsorted or a sorted T cell fraction (not recorded which). The receptors come from a male donor with ankylosing spondylitis. Both conserved end residues are part of each CDR3. Fields, in order: clone size, V gene, D gene, J gene, CDR3 DNA, CDR3 protein. D genes are given only for firm matches. The size field is filled for only some rows; it gives once, few, many or a size class.

few	TRBV27	TRBD1	TRBJ2-3	TGTGCCAGCAGTCCCGGGACAGGGACGCAGTATTTT	CASSPGTGTQYF
-	TRBV4-3	TRBD2	TRBJ2-1	TGCGCCAGCAGCCAAGCTAGCGGGTGGAACAATGAGCAGTTCTTC	CASSQASGWNNEQFF
few	TRBV19	-	TRBJ1-1	TGTGCCAGTAGTATAGTAGGGTCAGCTACTGAAGCTTTCTTT	CASSIVGSATEAFF
-	TRBV12-3/TRBV12-4	-	TRBJ2-1	TGTGCCAGCAGCACACTGCCGGGGAATGAGCAGTTCTTC	CASSTLPGNEQFF
few	TRBV4-1	TRBD1	TRBJ2-1	TGCGCCAGCAGCCAAGATTACGCCGGACAGGGGGCCTACAATGAGCAGTTCTTC	CASSQDYAGQGAYNEQFF
few	TRBV2	-	TRBJ1-3	TGTGCCAGCAGTGAGAGACGGGGGGTTGGCACCATATATTTT	CASSERRGVGTIYF
few	TRBV7-9	-	TRBJ2-3	TGTGCCAGCATCGGACAGACGATAACAGATACGCAGTATTTT	CASIGQTITDTQYF
few	TRBV28	-	TRBJ2-5	TGTGCCAGCACACACCAAGAGACCCAGTACTTC	CASTHQETQYF
few	TRBV27	-	TRBJ2-7	TGTGCCAGCAAAGTAGGCTACGAGCAGTACTTC	CASKVGYEQYF
few	TRBV29-1	TRBD2	TRBJ2-1	TGCAGCGCAGAAGGCCTAGCGGGAGTTGAGCAGTTCTTC	CSAEGLAGVEQFF
-	TRBV28	-	TRBJ2-7	TGTGCCAGCAGTTTACTTTCTCGTACAACCTACGAGCAGTACTTC	CASSLLSRTTYEQYF
-	TRBV21-1	-	TRBJ1-6	TGTGCCAGCAGCCGGCGGGGGCCCGGGAGAGGCTCCTATAATTCACCCCTCCACTTT	CASSRRGPGRGSYNSPLHF
-	TRBV6-5	-	TRBJ2-3	TGTGCCAGCAGTTACCTCCGGGACCTTGCCACAGATACGCAGTATTTT	CASSYLRDLATDTQYF
-	TRBV7-6	TRBD1	TRBJ2-7	TGTGCCAGCAGTGCCGGGACAGGGGCTATGTACGAGCAGTACTTC	CASSAGTGAMYEQYF
few	TRBV7-8	-	TRBJ2-3	TGTGCCAGCATCCCCGGGGTATACGATACGCAGTATTTT	CASIPGVYDTQYF
few	TRBV4-1	-	TRBJ1-5	TGCGCCAGCAGCCAAGAGGGCAGGGAAGGCAATCAGCCCCAGCATTTT	CASSQEGREGNQPQHF
-	TRBV6-4	TRBD2	TRBJ2-1	TGTGCCAGCAGTGAGACTAGCGGGGGCTACAATGAGCAGTTCTTC	CASSETSGGYNEQFF
-	TRBV15	-	TRBJ2-5	TGTGCCACCAGCAGAGATAGAAGGGAGACCCAGTACTTC	CATSRDRRETQYF
many	TRBV12-3/TRBV12-4	TRBD2	TRBJ2-7	TGTGCCAGCAGCCTAGCGGCCCCCTACGAGCAGTACTTC	CASSLAAPYEQYF
-	TRBV28	-	TRBJ2-7	TGTGCCAGCGATAGTCCGAATAGCGGACCGATCTACGAGCAGTACTTC	CASDSPNSGPIYEQYF
once	TRBV7-8	TRBD2	TRBJ2-1	TGTGCCAGCAGCTTAGGGGCCGGGACTAGCGGGGGTCGCTCCTACAATGAGCAGTTCTTC	CASSLGAGTSGGRSYNEQFF
-	TRBV28	TRBD1	TRBJ1-2	TGTGCCAGCAGCCCCCGGACAGGGACCGGCTACACCTTC	CASSPRTGTGYTF
-	TRBV27	-	TRBJ2-7	TGTGCCAGCAGTACTGAGGGAGGGGGGCCCCTCGAGCAGTACTTC	CASSTEGGGPLEQYF
few	TRBV4-3	-	TRBJ2-1	TGCGCCAGCGGATATACGAGTAACAATGAGCAGTTCTTC	CASGYTSNNEQFF
-	TRBV10-2	TRBD2	TRBJ2-5	TGCGCCAGCAGTGTAGGTCTAGCGGGGGTAGAGACCCAGTACTTC	CASSVGLAGVETQYF
many	TRBV27	TRBD1	TRBJ1-1	TGTGCCAGCAGTTTATCGATGCAGGGGGTAGCTTTCTTT	CASSLSMQGVAFF
many	TRBV10-3	-	TRBJ1-5	TGTGCCATCAGTGAATCTTCTACGACCCAGCCCCAGCATTTT	CAISESSTTQPQHF
-	TRBV11-2	TRBD2	TRBJ2-5	TGTGCCAGCAGCCATAGCCCGGGACTAGCGGGACAAGAGACCCAGTACTTC	CASSHSPGLAGQETQYF
-	TRBV29-1	TRBD1	TRBJ2-2	TGCAGCGTTGTTGGGACAGGGGTGAACACCGGGGAGCTGTTTTTT	CSVVGTGVNTGELFF
many	TRBV29-1	TRBD1	TRBJ2-2	TGCAGCGTTGTCCGGGGACAGGACGCGAACACCGGGGAGCTGTTTTTT	CSVVRGQDANTGELFF
-	TRBV6-5	-	TRBJ1-1	TGTGCCAGCAGTTACTCCGCAGAGAACACTGAAGCTTTCTTT	CASSYSAENTEAFF
-	TRBV7-9	-	TRBJ1-4	TGTGCCAGCAGCTTAGCGGTGGATGAAAAACTGTTTTTT	CASSLAVDEKLFF
-	TRBV21-1	-	TRBJ2-7	TGTGCCAGCAGCAAAGGGGTAGGGTTTTACGAGCAGTACTTC	CASSKGVGFYEQYF
-	TRBV7-9	-	TRBJ1-2	TGTGCCAGCAGCTTAGCGAACAGACAGCCGGGGTATGGCTACACCTTC	CASSLANRQPGYGYTF